The rows below give T cell receptor beta chains drawn from one sample of a study of regulatory T cells in long-lasting Graves disease. TCRdb itself ran the multiplex PCR reads through MiXCR, one entry per CDR3 protein. The data hold about 440,000 distinct CDR3 sequences, with roughly 17% observed a single time. These records were also assigned to another study, of T cells in Graves' hyperthyroidism and ophthalmopathy.

Sequenced material: peripheral blood mononuclear cells (PBMCs), taken at new diagnosis, from a patient treated with antithyroid drugs. The receptor set was obtained from a woman aged 18-30 years with Graves disease. The CDR3 runs from the conserved cysteine through the conserved F or W. The D gene is left open where the match is weak. Rows give clone size only sometimes, using once, few, many, or a class for an expanded clone.

V,J,size,D,CDR3,DNA
TRBV20-1,TRBJ2-4,many,-,CSARDGAARKNIQYF,TGCAGTGCTAGAGATGGAGCGGCGAGAAAAAACATTCAGTACTTC
TRBV28,TRBJ2-5,many,TRBD2,CASSLSGRRETQYF,TGTGCCAGCAGTTTAAGCGGGAGACGAGAGACCCAGTACTTC
TRBV20-1,TRBJ2-3,many,-,CSASGTDTQYF,TGCAGTGCTAGCGGCACAGATACGCAGTATTTT
TRBV3-1,TRBJ1-4,few,TRBD1,CASSQRTGYATNEKLFF,TGTGCCAGCAGCCAAAGGACAGGGTATGCAACTAATGAAAAACTGTTTTTT
TRBV27,TRBJ1-4,-,TRBD1,CASSLPGTDSSPPPLADEKLFF,TGTGCCAGCAGTTTACCCGGGACAGACTCGAGCCCGCCCCCCCTTGCCGATGAAAAACTGTTTTTT
TRBV5-6,TRBJ1-4,-,TRBD1,CASSYTGASFEKLFF,TGTGCCAGCAGCTACACAGGGGCCAGTTTTGAAAAACTGTTTTTT
TRBV27,TRBJ2-7,once,TRBD1,CASSLGTGVSYEQYF,TGTGCCAGCAGTTTAGGGACAGGGGTTTCCTACGAGCAGTACTTC
TRBV5-1,TRBJ2-3,many,-,CASSLSAASTDTQYF,TGCGCCAGCAGCTTGAGCGCCGCTAGCACAGATACGCAGTATTTT
TRBV6-5,TRBJ1-2,-,TRBD1,CASSYSFRAGGFGYTF,TGTGCCAGCAGTTACTCTTTTCGGGCAGGGGGATTTGGCTACACCTTC
TRBV20-1,TRBJ1-1,many,-,CSARFQGNWKSDTEAFF,TGCAGTGCTAGGTTTCAAGGGAACTGGAAATCGGACACTGAAGCTTTCTTT
TRBV5-6,TRBJ1-5,-,TRBD1,CASSLGLRDRGKNSNQPQHF,TGTGCCAGCAGCTTGGGACTCCGGGACAGGGGAAAGAATAGCAATCAGCCCCAGCATTTT
TRBV7-9,TRBJ2-3,many,TRBD2,CASSSSGSADTQYF,TGTGCCAGCAGCTCTAGCGGGAGCGCAGATACGCAGTATTTT
TRBV28,TRBJ2-5,-,-,CASSLDSVLETQYF,TGTGCCAGCAGCTTGGACAGTGTGTTGGAGACCCAGTACTTC
TRBV5-1,TRBJ1-5,few,-,CASSGGALNQPQHF,TGTGCCAGCAGCGGAGGGGCCCTCAATCAGCCCCAGCATTTT
TRBV24-1,TRBJ1-5,few,-,CATSDPMDINQPQHF,TGTGCCACCAGTGACCCAATGGACATAAATCAGCCCCAGCATTTT
TRBV28,TRBJ2-7,many,-,CASTLGGASVDEQYF,TGTGCCAGCACTCTCGGCGGGGCTAGCGTGGACGAGCAGTACTTC
TRBV3-1,TRBJ2-7,-,TRBD2,CASSFRSGSKNEQYF,TGTGCCAGCAGCTTCCGAAGCGGGAGCAAGAACGAGCAGTACTTC
TRBV28,TRBJ1-5,many,-,CASTGLNQPQHF,TGTGCCAGCACTGGGTTAAATCAGCCCCAGCATTTT
TRBV7-2,TRBJ2-3,many,-,CASSLMLSADTQYF,TGTGCCAGCAGCTTAATGCTAAGTGCAGATACGCAGTATTTT
TRBV12-3/TRBV12-4,TRBJ2-2,-,-,CASSFGGPPGELFF,TGTGCCAGCAGTTTTGGCGGACCGCCCGGGGAGCTGTTTTTT
TRBV10-1,TRBJ1-5,few,-,CATSRAQHF,TGCGCCACCTCCAGGGCCCAGCATTTT
TRBV4-1,TRBJ2-1,many,-,CASSQGADEQFF,TGCGCCAGCAGCCAAGGAGCAGATGAGCAGTTCTTC
TRBV7-2,TRBJ2-7,many,-,CASSLVEGGEQYF,TGTGCCAGCAGCTTAGTGGAGGGTGGCGAGCAGTACTTC
TRBV7-2,TRBJ2-3,many,-,CASSLVHSTDTQYF,TGTGCCAGCAGCTTAGTGCATAGCACAGATACGCAGTATTTT
TRBV28,TRBJ2-7,-,-,CASSFPPRRNSYEQYF,TGTGCCAGCAGTTTCCCTCCCCGACGCAACTCCTACGAGCAGTACTTC
TRBV29-1,TRBJ2-1,few,TRBD2,CSVEFTTSGRLYNEQFF,TGCAGCGTTGAATTTACCACTAGCGGGAGGCTGTACAATGAGCAGTTCTTC
TRBV27,TRBJ2-1,many,TRBD2,CASSSPTGGSYNEQFF,TGTGCCAGCAGTTCCCCCACGGGAGGCAGCTACAATGAGCAGTTCTTC
TRBV20-1,TRBJ1-5,-,-,CSARDGGAGVFQPQHF,TGCAGTGCTAGAGATGGGGGGGCAGGGGTGTTTCAGCCCCAGCATTTT
TRBV20-1,TRBJ2-1,many,TRBD2,CSARGASGTFYNEQFF,TGCAGTGCTAGAGGGGCTAGCGGGACCTTCTACAATGAGCAGTTCTTC
TRBV3-1,TRBJ2-5,few,-,CASSQVTGQEYQETQYF,TGTGCCAGCAGCCAGGTTACGGGCCAGGAGTACCAAGAGACCCAGTACTTC
TRBV29-1,TRBJ2-3,many,-,CSVALAASTDTQYF,TGCAGCGTTGCATTAGCGGCAAGCACAGATACGCAGTATTTT
TRBV9,TRBJ1-2,few,-,CASTRHDGYTF,TGTGCCAGCACGCGTCATGATGGCTACACCTTC
TRBV5-1,TRBJ2-3,many,-,CASSPTPSGTQYF,TGCGCCAGCAGCCCTACCCCCTCGGGTACGCAGTATTTT
TRBV11-2,TRBJ2-2,many,-,CASSLVPSNTGELFF,TGTGCCAGCAGCTTAGTGCCGTCGAACACCGGGGAGCTGTTTTTT
TRBV11-3,TRBJ2-3,many,-,CASRGRQRTDTQYF,TGTGCCAGCAGGGGACGACAGCGCACAGATACGCAGTATTTT
TRBV5-6,TRBJ2-7,few,TRBD2,CASSFDSGREQYF,TGTGCCAGCAGCTTCGATAGCGGGAGGGAGCAGTACTTC
TRBV10-3,TRBJ2-4,many,-,CAISESSPKNIQYF,TGTGCCATCAGTGAGTCCAGTCCCAAAAACATTCAGTACTTC
TRBV11-2,TRBJ2-3,many,-,CASSLGPFTDTQYF,TGTGCCAGCAGCCTCGGACCTTTCACAGATACGCAGTATTTT
TRBV6-1,TRBJ2-2,many,-,CASTYRIQTGELFF,TGTGCCAGCACCTACAGGATTCAGACCGGGGAGCTGTTTTTT
TRBV7-9,TRBJ1-1,many,-,CASRIQNTEAFF,TGTGCCAGCAGGATACAGAACACTGAAGCTTTCTTT
TRBV28,TRBJ1-6,-,-,CASMGGSSYNSPLHF,TGTGCCAGCATGGGCGGCAGCTCCTATAATTCACCCCTCCACTTT
TRBV12-3/TRBV12-4,TRBJ2-5,many,TRBD1,CASSRTGGRETQYF,TGTGCCAGCAGTCGTACAGGGGGCAGGGAGACCCAGTACTTC
TRBV7-2,TRBJ1-2,many,-,CASSLALSGQLGYTF,TGTGCCAGCAGCTTAGCGCTTTCCGGGCAGTTAGGCTACACCTTC
TRBV7-9,TRBJ2-5,many,-,CASSSLRDLETQYF,TGTGCCAGCAGCTCCCTCCGGGACCTGGAGACCCAGTACTTC
TRBV12-3/TRBV12-4,TRBJ2-5,-,TRBD2,CASSPRLAGGPGETQYF,TGTGCCAGCAGTCCCCGACTAGCGGGAGGGCCCGGTGAGACCCAGTACTTC
TRBV3-1,TRBJ1-2,-,-,CASSHLQGLVGYTF,TGTGCCAGCAGCCATCTACAGGGCCTGGTGGGCTACACCTTC